The T cell receptor (beta chain) under discussion was sequenced for a study of blood T cell repertoires in COVID-19. Overall study context: Both acute and convalescent COVID-19 samples were obtained from the United States, Italy and Spain. Nucleic acid was either cDNA or gDNA, and it came from T cells, B-cell-depleted T cells, or PBMCs.

As handled by the study authors: The assay estimated nucleated cells by amplifying reference gene primers. Generated by immunoSEQ multiplex PCR, the TCRdb table keeps only in-frame clones and is missing some. For V, J and clone size, that table is used; D and trimming come from the DNA. The sample records fewer than 150,000 clones, more than 70% being singletons. CDR1 is SGHRS, CDR2 YFSETQ, per germline. The V gene lost 0 bases and the J gene lost 4 bases, with 8 bases spanning the gap. The CDR3 length is 13 residues. This clonotype was obtained from a woman in her seventies who had recovered from COVID-19. The chain couples TRBV5-1 to TRBJ2-7; D is unclear. The source material was peripheral blood. CDR3 protein: CASSLGRFYEQYF. DNA of the CDR3: TGCGCCAGCAGCTTGGGCAGGTTTTACGAGCAGTACTTC.